This TCR beta chain is drawn from a study of blood T cell repertoires in COVID-19. Whole-study context: Both acute and convalescent COVID-19 samples were obtained from the United States, Italy and Spain. Nucleic acid was either cDNA or gDNA, and it came from T cells, B-cell-depleted T cells, or PBMCs.

Original analysis: Amplification from reference gene primers served as the basis for estimated nucleated cell counts. Libraries were prepared by immunoSEQ multiplex PCR; TCRdb keeps only in-frame clonotypes and omits some of them. That table furnishes V, J and clone size, whereas the DNA furnished D and trimming. The repertoire has over 80,000 clones, 80% of them found once; the top ten carry about 9.4%. This clonotype was sampled from a woman in her 70s with acute or convalescent COVID-19. Material for sequencing was peripheral blood.

The CDR3 loop reads CASSEYSGTSDEQFF. The CDR3 DNA reads TGTGCCAGCAGTGAATATTCCGGGACATCGGATGAGCAGTTCTTC. V usage is TRBV25-1 and J usage is TRBJ2-1, with D perhaps TRBD1 (6 bases). This CDR3 is built from 15 residues. CDR1 MGHDK and CDR2 SYGVNS come from the germline V gene. The ends were cut back, 0 bases at V and 8 bases at J, with 14 bases in the middle.